The 23 T cell receptor beta chains below were found in one sample sequenced in a study of OX40 agonist ivuxolimab in advanced cancers. Generated by immunoSEQ multiplex PCR, the TCRdb table keeps only in-frame clones and is missing some. The sample has 50,000 to 65,000 clones; roughly four fifths are singletons. The sample here was CD4+ or CD8+ T cells sorted from blood, taken in a trial of the OX40 agonist ivuxolimab. The receptors stem from an adult with an advanced solid tumor such as melanoma, head and neck, liver or kidney cancer.

The chain carries TRBV6-5 and TRBJ1-2; the D is unclear. V lost 6 bases and J lost 8, with 13 bases in between. Germline values: CDR1 MNHEY, CDR2 SVGAGI. This CDR3 is built from 12 residues. CDR3 bases: TGTGCCAGCAGCGTCACGATTACGGGCTACACCTTC. Amino acid sequence: CASSVTITGYTF.

This clone was observed a handful of times. This rearrangement joins TRBV19 to TRBJ1-2; no reliable D call. In germline, CDR1 is LNHDA, CDR2 SQIVND (reference sequence). Trimming pared 4 bases from V and 8 bases from J, leaving 11 bases between. CDR3 length: 12 amino acids. DNA for the CDR3: TGTGCCAGTAGTAAGGCAGGCCAAGGCTACACCTTC. Translation gives CASSKAGQGYTF.

The chain is built from TRBV7-2 and TRBJ1-6; 9 bases map to TRBD1. The CDR3 runs 15 residues. V lost 5 bases, J lost 10 bases, and 9 bases stayed unmatched. Germline V gene sequence: CDR1 SGHTA, CDR2 FQGNSA. CDR3 coding DNA: TGTGCCAGCAGCCCGCGGACAGGGGAAGGATCACCCCTCCACTTT. Its protein is CASSPRTGEGSPLHF.

The chain uses TRBV2 and TRBJ1-1; no clear D gene. The germline CDR1 and CDR2 sequences are SNHLY and FYNNEI. This CDR3 comprises 13 residues. V lost 4 bases, J lost 1 base, and 7 bases lay in between. The CDR3 sequence: CASSGWKNTEAFF. In nucleotides, the CDR3 is TGTGCCAGCAGTGGGTGGAAGAACACTGAAGCTTTCTTT. Looking up the rest from reference TRBV2 and TRBJ1-1 gives the full variable domain: EPEVTQTPSHQVTQMGQEVILRCVPISNHLYFYWYRQILGQKVEFLVSFYNNEISEKSEIFDDQFSVERPDGSNFTLKIRSTKLEDSAMYFCASSGWKNTEAFFGQGTRLTVV.

The chain recombines TRBV7-7 with TRBJ2-7, with 10 nucleotides matching TRBD1. Germline CDR1 reads SSHAT; CDR2 reads FNYEAQ (reference sequence). Unmatched junction bases numbered 2, after V lost 5 bases and J lost 4 bases. The CDR3 totals 13 residues. In nucleotides, the CDR3 is TGTGCCAGCAGCCGGGACAGGGGTTACGAGCAGTACTTC. Encoded protein: CASSRDRGYEQYF. Variable domain in full (rest from reference TRBV7-7 and TRBJ2-7): GAGVSQSPRYKVTKRGQDVTLRCDPISSHATLYWYQQALGQGPEFLTYFNYEAQPDKSGLPSDRFSAERPEGSISTLTIQRTEQRDSAMYRCASSRDRGYEQYFGPGTRLTVT.

V usage is TRBV4-3 and J usage is TRBJ1-2; no reliable D call. CDR3 length equals 15 residues. The germline V and J ends were trimmed by 1 base and 5 bases, with 14 bases remaining between them. Looked up from germline, CDR1 is LGHNA and CDR2 is YSLEER. The CDR3 nucleotides read TGCGCCAGCAGCCAAGTTTTGGGTTCGGGGTATGGCTACACCTTC. Amino acid sequence: CASSQVLGSGYGYTF.

This chain uses TRBV19 with TRBJ1-1, with 7 bases lining up with TRBD1. Germline V gives CDR1 LNHDA, CDR2 SQIVND (reference sequence). J gave up 8 bases and V 4 bases, and 7 bases lay outside the gene matches. The CDR3 spans 13 residues. The CDR3 protein is CASSTNVQGEAFF. CDR3 in DNA: TGTGCCAGTAGTACGAACGTACAGGGGGAAGCTTTCTTT.

This chain connects TRBV5-1 to TRBJ2-1, with a tentative D call TRBD2 (7 bases). The CDR3 extends over 13 amino acids. The V end lost 2 bases, the J end lost 9 bases, and 12 bases lay between the germline ends. Germline CDR1 SGHRS, CDR2 YFSETQ. The CDR3 loop reads CASSFGGGGEQFF. The DNA for the CDR3 is TGCGCCAGCAGCTTTGGCGGGGGCGGTGAGCAGTTCTTC.

J is TRBJ1-3 and V is TRBV30, with D perhaps TRBD1 (6 bases). The CDR3 has 14 residues. V lost 0 bases to trimming and J lost 0 bases, with 6 bases between them. CDR1 and CDR2 from the germline V gene are GTSNPN and SVGIG (reference sequence). The CDR3, as DNA: TGTGCCTGGAGTGTAGGGGGCTCTGGAAACACCATATATTTT. Protein: CAWSVGGSGNTIYF.

The chain combines TRBV27 with TRBJ2-3, with TRBD1 matching over 9 bases. In germline, CDR1 is MNHEY, CDR2 SMNVEV (reference sequence). After removal of 3 bases from V and 3 bases from J, the junction contained 7 bases not matched to a gene. This CDR3 is built from 16 residues. CDR3 loop: CASSFSQGAGTDTQYF. For the CDR3, the DNA is TGTGCCAGCAGTTTCTCACAGGGGGCTGGAACAGATACGCAGTATTTT.

V usage is TRBV6-6 and J usage is TRBJ2-7, with D uncertain. Germline CDR1 MNHNY, CDR2 SVGAGI (reference sequence). This CDR3 has 13 residues. The ends were cut back, 6 bases at V and 0 bases at J, with 9 bases in the middle. The CDR3 DNA is TGTGCCAGCAGCCTAGACGGCTCCTACGAGCAGTACTTC. As protein: CASSLDGSYEQYF.

V and J are TRBV30 and TRBJ1-2, with a possible D match to TRBD1 (5 bases). This CDR3 has 12 amino acids. V dropped 3 bases and J dropped 4 bases, with 9 bases sitting between them. Germline V gene lookup returns CDR1 GTSNPN and CDR2 SVGIG (reference sequence). The CDR3 nucleotides are TGTGCCTGGAGCAGACAGTCCTATGGCTACACCTTC. Its translation: CAWSRQSYGYTF.

This chain uses TRBV19 with TRBJ2-7; D unclear. Trimming took off 0 bases at V and 2 bases at J, with 17 bases between the two ends. The CDR3 has 17 residues. The germline V gene encodes CDR1 LNHDA and CDR2 SQIVND (reference sequence). The CDR3 protein is CASSIDFPLAGTYEQYF. The CDR3 nucleotides are TGTGCCAGTAGTATAGATTTTCCCTTAGCTGGAACCTACGAGCAGTACTTC. The whole variable domain, remainder taken from reference TRBV19 and TRBJ2-7, is DGGITQSPKYLFRKEGQNVTLSCEQNLNHDAMYWYRQDPGQGLRLIYYSQIVNDFQKGDIAEGYSVSREKKESFPLTVTSAQKNPTAFYLCASSIDFPLAGTYEQYFGPGTRLTVT.

The genes are TRBV7-2 and TRBJ2-7, with D hard to call. The CDR3 runs 15 residues. Trimming stripped 4 bases from V and 3 bases from J, with 16 bases between. Germline loops: CDR1 SGHTA, CDR2 FQGNSA. The CDR3 coding sequence is TGTGCCAGCAGCTCCCCAGGAGCGAGTCTCTACGAGCAGTACTTC. Encoded protein: CASSSPGASLYEQYF.

Regarding this clone: Other nucleotide sequences from this sample produce the same CDR3. The V and J genes are TRBV6-1 and TRBJ2-5; maybe TRBD2 (5 bases). The V and J ends lost 4 bases and 2 bases respectively, with 8 bases between them. Germline CDR1 is MNHNS and CDR2 is SASEGT. This CDR3 has 13 residues. The CDR3 DNA sequence: TGTGCCAGCAGTGGCGGGTATCAAGAGACCCAGTACTTC. It codes for CASSGGYQETQYF.

The J gene is TRBJ2-3, the V gene TRBV6-5; possible D gene TRBD1, 6 bases. There are 15 residues in the CDR3. V gave up 3 bases and J gave up 4 bases, with 14 bases separating them. CDR1 is MNHEY and CDR2 is SVGAGI in the germline V gene. This CDR3 reads CASSYRPGAADTQYF. The DNA for the CDR3 is TGTGCCAGCAGTTATCGGCCAGGGGCGGCAGATACGCAGTATTTT.

This chain connects TRBV7-9 to TRBJ2-7; 9 bases align to TRBD1. The length of the CDR3 is 19 residues. Per the germline V gene, CDR1 is SEHNR and CDR2 is FQNEAQ (reference sequence). Trimming removed 4 bases from V and 6 bases from J; junction bases left unmatched: 22. This CDR3 reads CASSSPTFQTGTGLPEQYF. The CDR3 region has the DNA TGTGCCAGCAGCTCGCCAACCTTTCAAACCGGGACAGGGCTCCCCGAGCAGTACTTC.

CDR3 nucleotides: TGTGCCAGCAGCCCATCCGGGGCTAACTATGGCTACACCTTC. The encoded protein is CASSPSGANYGYTF. The chain recombines TRBV7-2 with TRBJ1-2; D gene uncertain. Trimming pared 5 bases from V and 0 bases from J, leaving 10 bases between. The germline V gene encodes CDR1 SGHTA and CDR2 FQGNSA. This CDR3 comprises 14 residues.

The sample holds a few counts of this clone. The chain links TRBV30 to TRBJ1-1; D unclear. Germline V CDR1 and CDR2: GTSNPN, SVGIG (reference sequence). CDR3 length: 12 residues. V was trimmed by 0 bases and J by 7 bases, leaving 9 bases between them. The CDR3 DNA sequence: TGTGCCTGGAGTGTCGGTGTCTTTGAAGCTTTCTTT. Translation: CAWSVGVFEAFF.

The chain is built from TRBV7-9 and TRBJ2-1, with TRBD2 matching 9 bases. CDR1 is SEHNR, CDR2 FQNEAQ, per germline (reference sequence). The CDR3 has 15 amino acids. V trimming: 6 bases; J trimming: 4 bases; junction bases outside the gene matches: 7. CDR3 coding DNA: TGTGCCAGCAGGGACGCGGGGGGGATTTACAATGAGCAGTTCTTC. Translation gives CASRDAGGIYNEQFF.

V is TRBV30 and J is TRBJ1-5, with TRBD1 identical over 10 bases. Per germline, CDR1 GTSNPN and CDR2 SVGIG (reference sequence). This CDR3 contains 15 residues. The V segment lost 3 bases and the J segment 2 bases; nucleotides outside the gene matches: 4. As DNA, the CDR3 is TGTGCCTGGAGGGACGGGACAGGGGGCAATCAGCCCCAGCATTTT. This encodes CAWRDGTGGNQPQHF.

The chain combines TRBV7-2 with TRBJ2-2, with TRBD1 matching 11 bases. With 3 bases clipped from V and 4 bases from J, the junction kept 4 bases outside the gene matches. The CDR3 is made up of 16 amino acids. Germline lookup yields CDR1 SGHTA and CDR2 FQGNSA. The CDR3 here is CASSFGQGASTGELFF. CDR3 sequence (DNA): TGTGCCAGCAGCTTCGGACAGGGGGCGTCCACCGGGGAGCTGTTTTTT.

This sequence joins TRBV7-8 and TRBJ1-4; 10 nucleotides line up with TRBD1. The CDR3 is 18 residues long. V lost 3 bases and J lost 2; bases outside the gene matches: 9. CDR1 and CDR2 from the germline V gene are SGHVS and FQNEAQ. CDR3 nucleotides: TGTGCCAGCAGCTTTACGACCGGGACAGGGGCCACTAATGAAAAACTGTTTTTT. It codes for CASSFTTGTGATNEKLFF.